Listed below are T cell receptor beta chains from one sample, sequenced in a study of cytomegalovirus exposure and HLA in healthy donors. Profiled with immunoSEQ multiplex PCR; TCRdb holds only in-frame clones, not every one. Among 100,000 or so clones, 75% to 85% were seen once, and the ten largest hold roughly 6%. The specimen was PBMCs. The receptors stem from a man younger than 35 in good health and CMV-seronegative. Both conserved end residues are trimmed from each CDR3.

v_gene	j_gene	CDR3aa
TRBV6-1	TRBJ1-1	ASSHGQLAF
TRBV27	TRBJ2-7	ASSLRTSGRIYEQY
TRBV6-5	TRBJ2-1	ASSYSRGSNEQF
TRBV7-2	TRBJ1-5	ASSLALASGNQPQH
TRBV7-6	TRBJ2-3	ASSLGGGSRTDTQY
TRBV6-5	TRBJ2-4	ASRTSGLAKNIQY
TRBV6-5	TRBJ1-3	ASLITGGRGNTIY
TRBV11-3	TRBJ1-4	ASSLRGSNEKLF
TRBV7-2	TRBJ2-7	ASSIRTSGTSFGEQY
TRBV7-2	TRBJ2-1	ASSLPSRYNEQF
TRBV5-4	TRBJ2-7	ASSLYIAGAPYEQY
TRBV7-2	TRBJ1-3	ASSLGQGASGNTIY
TRBV14	TRBJ2-1	ASSFRLAGEQF
TRBV5-8	TRBJ1-1	ASSWRDRNTEAF
TRBV5-4	TRBJ2-7	ASSTGGRSSYEQY
TRBV19	TRBJ2-4	ASSKLAGGRNIQY
TRBV20-1	TRBJ1-1	SDVARSEAF
TRBV7-8	TRBJ1-5	ASSLTDQPQH
TRBV19	TRBJ1-2	ASTLAGPYGYT
TRBV6-5	TRBJ2-5	ASSSGIQETQY
TRBV5-1	TRBJ1-2	ASSPTGGDSVFNGYT